One sample yielded the 16 T cell receptor beta chains listed below, sequenced in a study of blood T cells in healthy people across ages. Sample-barcoded 5' priming and a J-beta primer mix drove a second PCR of 7 to 11 cycles. One entry per CDR3 protein, called by TCRdb with MiXCR from the 5' RACE reads. The data show some 1.5 million distinct CDR3 sequences, roughly 27% seen once. Sequenced sample: blood. These receptors were obtained from a young woman in good health.

This chain joins TRBV2 and TRBJ2-7, with 9 bases lining up with TRBD2. This CDR3 contains 16 residues. Germline V gene sequence: CDR1 SNHLY, CDR2 FYNNEI. V lost 2 bases and J lost 7; bases outside the gene matches: 12. The DNA for the CDR3 is TGTGCCAGCAGTGAACCTATAGCGGGAGACCACAATGAGCAGTACTTC. Translating gives CASSEPIAGDHNEQYF.

The chain has TRBV20-1 and TRBJ2-1; weak D call: TRBD1 (5 bases). The CDR3 extends over 15 amino acids. With 6 bases removed from V and 4 bases from J, the gap between germline ends came to 19 bases. Germline CDR1 DFQATT, CDR2 SNEGSKA (reference sequence). The CDR3 DNA reads as TGCAGTGCCCCCGATGGGCAGGGCTCGTACAATGAGCAGTTCTTC. Protein: CSAPDGQGSYNEQFF.

The rearrangement links TRBV28 to TRBJ2-3; 7 positions agree with TRBD1. With 1 base clipped from V and 6 bases from J, the junction kept 7 bases outside the gene matches. The CDR3 extends over 15 amino acids. Germline lookup yields CDR1 MDHEN and CDR2 SYDVKM. The CDR3 sequence: CASSLLGQSRDTQYF. The CDR3 region has the DNA TGTGCCAGCAGTTTATTGGGACAGAGTCGCGATACGCAGTATTTT.

There are a few counts of this clonotype. Relative to the germline gene, one junction end is altered; a read error may explain this. The DNA of the CDR3 is TGTGCCCGGAGTGGGGAACGAGGACAGGGAATAATGTTCTTC. Translating gives CARSGERGQGIMFF. The rearrangement uses TRBV30 and TRBJ2-1, with 8 bases fitting TRBD1. This CDR3 is built from 14 residues. Germline loops: CDR1 GTSNPN, CDR2 SVGIG (reference sequence).

This clonotype was seen only a few times. This chain uses TRBV12-5 with TRBJ1-5, with a tentative D call TRBD1 (6 bases). V gave up 7 bases and J gave up 7 bases, with 11 bases separating them. Germline V lookup: CDR1 LGHNT, CDR2 FRNRAP. This CDR3 has 12 residues. The CDR3 DNA sequence: TGTGCTAGTGTCGGGGGCGGGCAGCCCCAGCATTTT. Amino acid sequence: CASVGGGQPQHF.

The rearrangement uses TRBV4-1 and TRBJ2-3; D is uncertain. The CDR3 length is 13 residues. The V end lost 2 bases, the J end lost 4 bases, and 7 bases lay between the germline ends. Germline V lookup: CDR1 MGHRA, CDR2 YSYEKL. CDR3: CASSQNNADTQYF. CDR3 sequence (DNA): TGCGCCAGCAGCCAAAACAACGCAGATACGCAGTATTTT.

This clonotype was counted between two and nine times. The genes are TRBV5-1 and TRBJ1-6; TRBD1 matches at 8 bases. The V segment lost 6 bases and the J segment 8 bases; nucleotides outside the gene matches: 7. The germline CDR1 and CDR2 sequences are SGHRS and YFSETQ. CDR3 length: 14 residues. The DNA for the CDR3 is TGCGCCAGCATCCTGACAGGGGAATATTCACCCCTCCACTTT. Translated, it gives CASILTGEYSPLHF. Drawing the rest from reference TRBV5-1 and TRBJ1-6, the complete variable domain is KAGVTQTPRYLIKTRGQQVTLSCSPISGHRSVSWYQQTPGQGLQFLFEYFSETQRNKGNFPGRFSGRQFSNSRSEMNVSTLELGDSALYLCASILTGEYSPLHFGNGTRLTVT.

This clonotype was seen repeatedly, ten times or more. CDR3 sequence (DNA): TGTGCCTGGAGTGTTGACGGGGGGACAAACTATGGCTACACCTTC. Its translation: CAWSVDGGTNYGYTF. The chain is built from TRBV30 and TRBJ1-2, with D perhaps matching TRBD1 (6 bases). CDR1 GTSNPN and CDR2 SVGIG come from the germline V gene (reference sequence). This CDR3 is 15 amino acids long. The V and J ends lost 0 bases and 2 bases respectively, with 13 bases between them.

The chain has TRBV6-6 and TRBJ2-5, with TRBD2 matching 12 bases. Germline CDR1 MNHNY, CDR2 SVGAGI (reference sequence). This CDR3 is 16 amino acids long. The V gene end was trimmed by 2 bases and the J gene end by 4 bases; junction bases not matched to a gene: 5. In DNA form, the CDR3 reads TGTGCCAGCAGTTACCCTAGCGGGGGGGCCGGAGAGACCCAGTACTTC. Translation gives CASSYPSGGAGETQYF.

Many counts were recorded for this clonotype. This chain connects TRBV10-3 to TRBJ1-2, with TRBD1 identical over 7 bases. The CDR3 is 13 amino acids. The V and J ends lost 2 bases and 5 bases, in that order; junction bases with no gene match: 2. The germline CDR1 and CDR2 sequences are ENHRY and SYGVKD. The CDR3 sequence: CAISEAGGYGYTF. CDR3 in DNA: TGTGCCATCAGTGAGGCAGGGGGGTATGGCTACACCTTC.

A few counts support this clonotype. The chain employs TRBV20-1 and TRBJ2-1; D not certain. Germline loops: CDR1 DFQATT, CDR2 SNEGSKA (reference sequence). Between the trimmed V and J ends, which lost 3 bases and 8 bases, there was a span of 14 bases. The CDR3 length is 13 residues. DNA of the CDR3: TGCAGTGCTAGCCCTCCAGGATCCCATGAGCAGTTCTTC. Amino acid sequence: CSASPPGSHEQFF.

For this clonotype: One end of the junction is discordant with germline, which a read error may explain. The rearrangement joins TRBV4-1 to TRBJ2-1; 8 bases are shared with TRBD2. This CDR3 contains 16 residues. Germline loops: CDR1 MGHRA, CDR2 YSYEKL. The chain's CDR3 is CAGSQDTQRGNNEQFF. DNA of the CDR3: TGCGCCGGCAGCCAAGATACCCAGCGGGGGAACAATGAGCAGTTCTTC.

This clonotype has just a few counts. This chain connects TRBV12-5 to TRBJ2-7, with D unclear. Trimming took 7 bases from V and 0 from J, leaving 10 bases between them. The CDR3 sequence is 13 residues long. Germline CDR1 is LGHNT and CDR2 is FRNRAP. The CDR3 loop is CASALEYSYEQYF. The CDR3 nucleotides are TGTGCTAGTGCCCTCGAGTACTCCTACGAGCAGTACTTC.

This clonotype was recorded many times. This chain uses TRBV12-3 or TRBV12-4 with TRBJ1-2; D possibly corresponds to TRBD1 (5 bases). This CDR3 region has 15 residues. The germline V and J ends were trimmed by 1 base and 4 bases, with 13 bases remaining between them. The CDR3 protein is CASSLVAGMGYGYTF. Here the CDR3 DNA reads TGTGCCAGCAGTTTAGTTGCAGGGATGGGCTATGGCTACACCTTC.

This clonotype was detected many times. The rearrangement uses TRBV10-3 and TRBJ1-6; no reliable D call. V was shortened by 3 bases and J by 8 bases, with 8 bases between the two germline ends. Germline values: CDR1 ENHRY, CDR2 SYGVKD. The CDR3 contains 13 residues. CDR3 in DNA: TGTGCCATCAGTGACAGGCAGGATTCACCCCTCCACTTT. Translation gives CAISDRQDSPLHF.

The chain is built from TRBV20-1 and TRBJ2-3; D might be TRBD2 (6 bases). The V end was cut by 7 bases, the J end by 5 bases, with 16 bases between. This CDR3 contains 13 residues. Germline V gives CDR1 DFQATT, CDR2 SNEGSKA (reference sequence). The CDR3 DNA follows: TGCAGTGGAGGGGACTCTCGTGTAGATACGCAGTATTTT. This translates into CSGGDSRVDTQYF.